The rows below give T cell receptor beta chains drawn from one sample of a study of T cell clones after liver transplantation. Generated by immunoSEQ multiplex PCR, the TCRdb table keeps only in-frame clones and is missing some. Of 45,000 to 60,000 clones listed, around three quarters are singletons. The sequencing here drew on CD4+ T cells from blood, taken at the approximately 15-month timepoint. These receptors originate from a human patient who received a liver transplant. The graft donor may account for some of the T cells. Both conserved end residues are part of each CDR3. The D gene is left open where the match is weak.

d_gene	v_gene	j_gene	CDR3aa
TRBD1	TRBV29-1	TRBJ1-3	CSVEVGTDGNTIYF
-	TRBV28	TRBJ1-1	CASRWGGTEAFF
-	TRBV9	TRBJ2-1	CASSFRVSNEQFF
TRBD1	TRBV5-1	TRBJ1-1	CASSLRQGGPETEAFF
TRBD1	TRBV4-3	TRBJ1-2	CASSQVPRGQGYTF
TRBD1	TRBV10-3	TRBJ1-2	CAISPTGYGYTF
-	TRBV28	TRBJ1-1	CASSLSRTEAFF
-	TRBV15	TRBJ2-2	CATKTGNTGELFF
TRBD2	TRBV7-9	TRBJ2-1	CASSQGLAENNEQFF
-	TRBV28	TRBJ1-2	CASSPFSRLVGYTF
-	TRBV29-1	TRBJ2-1	CSVEPPWGGEQFF
TRBD1	TRBV7-6	TRBJ2-7	CASSLDDRGRDEQYF
TRBD2	TRBV10-3	TRBJ2-3	CAISESSSGATDTQYF
-	TRBV4-2	TRBJ1-3	CASSSGVLGNTIYF
TRBD1	TRBV19	TRBJ1-5	CASSIVVVGTGGQPQHF
-	TRBV2	TRBJ2-1	CASSETGWGNDPYNEQFF
-	TRBV5-1	TRBJ2-2	CASRFTGNTGELFF
-	TRBV27	TRBJ2-7	CASSYLSQGTYEQYF
-	TRBV5-1	TRBJ2-2	CASSLAAEGTGELFF
TRBD2	TRBV7-2	TRBJ2-1	CASSRSGSEQFF
-	TRBV28	TRBJ2-6	CASSFASRGANVLTF
-	TRBV30	TRBJ1-1	CAWAGGPRGAFF